Below are 25 T cell receptor beta chains sequenced from a single sample in a study of shared clonotypes between healthy human individuals. The naive CD8 population came from CD45RO-negative cells selected for CCR7, without terminally differentiated effector memory CD45RA+ cells. TCRdb's table, derived via immunoSEQ multiplex PCR, lists solely in-frame clones and lacks some. The sample holds 2 million to 2.5 million clones, approximately 94% seen once. The sequenced sample consisted of naive CD8+ T cells sorted from blood. These receptors all stem from a man aged 18 to 29 in good health.

The chain employs TRBV28 and TRBJ2-5; TRBD1 is a possible D gene (5 bases). The CDR3 is 13 amino acids. CDR1 MDHEN and CDR2 SYDVKM come from the germline V gene. V lost 4 bases, J lost 1 base, and 7 bases lay in between. CDR3 loop: CASSWGIQETQYF. The CDR3 DNA sequence: TGTGCCAGCAGTTGGGGCATCCAAGAGACCCAGTACTTC.

J is TRBJ2-7 and V is TRBV10-3; TRBD2 aligns across 13 bases. The germline CDR1 and CDR2 sequences are ENHRY and SYGVKD. This CDR3 has 18 residues. V shed 4 bases, J shed 4 bases, and the junction held 13 bases outside the gene matches. Here the CDR3 reads CAISGVTSGGITSYEQYF. CDR3 bases: TGTGCCATCAGTGGGGTGACTAGCGGGGGGATTACTTCTTACGAGCAGTACTTC.

With regard to this clone: This sample includes further DNA sequences coding for the same CDR3. The rearrangement joins TRBV9 to TRBJ2-7, with D maybe TRBD1 (5 bases). V shed 3 bases and J shed 4 bases, with 11 bases lying between them. This CDR3 is built from 13 residues. Germline CDR1 SGDLS, CDR2 YYNGEE. The DNA of the CDR3 is TGTGCCAGCAGCGGGGGCCCAGGGTACGAGCAGTACTTC. It codes for CASSGGPGYEQYF.

V is TRBV4-3 and J is TRBJ2-7; D possibly corresponds to TRBD1 (5 bases). V was shortened by 0 bases and J by 3 bases, with 18 bases between the two germline ends. The CDR3 loop spans 17 amino acids. Germline V gene lookup returns CDR1 LGHNA and CDR2 YSLEER. In DNA, the CDR3 is TGCGCCAGCAGCCAAGATGCCCCCGAAGGGGAAGACTACGAGCAGTACTTC. It codes for CASSQDAPEGEDYEQYF.

The chain recombines TRBV12-5 with TRBJ2-2; D is perhaps TRBD1 (5 bases). Trimming left V 0 bases short and J 5 bases short, with 10 bases between. The germline V gene has CDR1 LGHNT and CDR2 FRNRAP. The CDR3 length is 15 residues. CDR3 in DNA: TGTGCTAGTGGTTTGGTAGAAGGGGCGACCGGGGAGCTGTTTTTT. This encodes CASGLVEGATGELFF.

The chain couples TRBV6-5 to TRBJ1-6; 8 bases are a match to TRBD1. CDR1 and CDR2 from the germline V gene are MNHEY and SVGAGI. The CDR3 sequence is 15 residues long. The V gene end was trimmed by 6 bases and the J gene end by 7 bases; junction bases not matched to a gene: 8. CDR3 loop: CASRDGQGGNSPLHF. As DNA, the CDR3 is TGTGCCAGCAGGGACGGACAGGGCGGGAATTCACCCCTCCACTTT.

The CDR3: CASSWTSGAYEQYF. Here the CDR3 DNA reads TGTGCCAGCTCATGGACTAGCGGGGCCTACGAGCAGTACTTC. V usage is TRBV18 and J usage is TRBJ2-7; 12 bases line up with TRBD2. J lost 2 bases, V lost 5 bases, and 1 base had no gene match. The CDR3 is made up of 14 amino acids. Germline V gene sequence: CDR1 KGHSH, CDR2 LQKENI.

The chain employs TRBV7-2 and TRBJ2-7, with D unclear. CDR1 is SGHTA and CDR2 is FQGNSA in the germline V gene. V was pared by 1 base and J by 0 bases, with 7 bases between. CDR3 length: 14 amino acids. The CDR3 DNA follows: TGTGCCAGCAGCTTAGGGGTCTTCTCCTACGAGCAGTACTTC. This translates into CASSLGVFSYEQYF.

This chain uses TRBV30 with TRBJ2-7; D is possibly TRBD1 (6 bases). Germline V gene data show CDR1 as GTSNPN and CDR2 as SVGIG (reference sequence). V was pared by 0 bases and J by 4 bases, with 13 bases between. CDR3 length: 14 residues. In nucleotides, the CDR3 is TGTGCCTGGAGTGTACCAGGGGAGATTTACGAGCAGTACTTC. It translates to CAWSVPGEIYEQYF.

As for this clone: Different DNA sequences within this sample yield the same CDR3. This chain links TRBV27 with TRBJ2-7; D might be TRBD2 (7 bases). Trimming removed 1 base from V and 4 bases from J, with 11 bases in between. Germline assignment: CDR1 MNHEY and CDR2 SMNVEV (reference sequence). The CDR3 totals 14 residues. The CDR3 loop reads CASSLYGGPYEQYF. The CDR3 region has the DNA TGTGCCAGCAGTTTATACGGGGGGCCATACGAGCAGTACTTC.

This chain links TRBV4-1 with TRBJ1-5; 9 bases are a match to TRBD1. V gave up 5 bases and J gave up 8 bases; unmatched junction bases: 10. This CDR3 has 15 residues. Germline V gene data show CDR1 as MGHRA and CDR2 as YSYEKL. The CDR3 loop is CASSKRDRVGEPQHF. DNA for the CDR3: TGCGCCAGCAGCAAAAGGGACAGGGTTGGTGAGCCCCAGCATTTT.

To note about this clone: Mismatch with germline at one junction end may stem from a read error. The genes are TRBV7-7 and TRBJ2-7; D is tentatively TRBD1 or TRBD2 (6 bases each). The V gene's germline CDR1 is SSHAT and CDR2 FNYEAQ (reference sequence). The CDR3 runs 14 residues. CDR3 loop: CASSSGEELDEQYF. The DNA of the CDR3 is TGTGCTAGCAGTTCAGGGGAGGAGTTGGACGAGCAGTACTTC.

The chain joins TRBV5-1 to TRBJ1-1; 7 bases align to TRBD1. V gave up 4 bases and J gave up 0 bases; unmatched junction bases: 12. This CDR3 comprises 17 residues. CDR1 is SGHRS, CDR2 YFSETQ, per germline. The CDR3 is CASSPTGLMAMNTEAFF. In DNA, the CDR3 is TGCGCCAGCAGCCCGACAGGGCTTATGGCGATGAACACTGAAGCTTTCTTT.

The chain recombines TRBV4-3 with TRBJ2-2; 13 bases are a match to TRBD2. This CDR3 is 16 amino acids long. The V gene end was trimmed by 4 bases and the J gene end by 3 bases; junction bases not matched to a gene: 2. Germline V CDR1 and CDR2: LGHNA, YSLEER. CDR3 protein: CASSRGLAGYTGELFF. The CDR3 bases are TGCGCCAGCAGCCGGGGACTAGCGGGGTACACCGGGGAGCTGTTTTTT.

Points on this clone: This same CDR3 is encoded by further DNA sequences in the sample. The rearrangement joins TRBV5-6 to TRBJ1-1; D gene uncertain. This CDR3 is 13 amino acids long. Trimming pared 0 bases from V and 2 bases from J, leaving 5 bases between. CDR1 SGHDT and CDR2 YYEEEE come from the germline V gene. CDR3 coding DNA: TGTGCCAGCAGCTTGGGTATAAACACTGAAGCTTTCTTT. Translation: CASSLGINTEAFF. Combining the CDR3 with reference TRBV5-6 and TRBJ1-1 gives the whole variable domain DAGVTQSPTHLIKTRGQQVTLRCSPKSGHDTVSWYQQALGQGPQFIFQYYEEEERQRGNFPDRFSGHQFPNYSSELNVNALLLGDSALYLCASSLGINTEAFFGQGTRLTVV.

This chain connects TRBV27 to TRBJ2-7, with D perhaps TRBD1 or TRBD2 (5 bases each). The CDR3 runs 14 residues. V was trimmed by 0 bases and J by 6 bases, leaving 12 bases between them. From germline, CDR1 is MNHEY and CDR2 SMNVEV (reference sequence). The CDR3 nucleotides are TGTGCCAGCAGTTTATCTCGGGGCTTAAGCGAGCAGTACTTC. Amino acid sequence: CASSLSRGLSEQYF.

The chain employs TRBV27 and TRBJ1-6, with 9 bases lining up with TRBD1. Germline V gene sequence: CDR1 MNHEY, CDR2 SMNVEV (reference sequence). Unmatched junction bases numbered 4, after V lost 5 bases and J lost 8 bases. The CDR3 runs 14 residues. This chain's CDR3 is CASSPGTGYSPLHF. The CDR3 coding sequence is TGTGCCAGCAGTCCCGGGACAGGGTATTCACCCCTCCACTTT.

The chain uses TRBV6-5 and TRBJ2-1, with TRBD1 matching over 7 bases. Germline CDR1 MNHEY, CDR2 SVGAGI. With 4 bases clipped from V and 5 bases from J, the junction kept 5 bases outside the gene matches. The CDR3 is 14 amino acids. DNA for the CDR3: TGTGCCAGCAGTTTCCGACAGGGCCACAATGAGCAGTTCTTC. Translated, it gives CASSFRQGHNEQFF.

Notes on this clone: This sample includes further DNA sequences coding for the same CDR3. V and J are TRBV6-6 and TRBJ2-7; D is unresolved. Per the germline V gene, CDR1 is MNHNY and CDR2 is SVGAGI (reference sequence). This CDR3 spans 14 amino acids. Trimming shortened V by 0 bases and J by 2 bases, and 8 bases separated the two germline ends. The CDR3 loop is CASSYSSAAYEQYF. CDR3 nucleotides: TGTGCCAGCAGTTACTCATCGGCAGCCTACGAGCAGTACTTC.

This chain links TRBV7-9 with TRBJ2-7; D is uncertain. Trimming took off 1 base at V and 4 bases at J, with 11 bases between the two ends. The CDR3 consists of 14 residues. Germline V gives CDR1 SEHNR, CDR2 FQNEAQ (reference sequence). CDR3 in DNA: TGTGCCAGCAGCTTAGGCAGCCAACGTTACGAGCAGTACTTC. Translated: CASSLGSQRYEQYF.

The rearrangement joins TRBV6-6 to TRBJ2-7; D gene unclear. CDR3 length: 13 residues. V lost 2 bases, J lost 2 bases, and 7 bases lay in between. The germline gives CDR1 MNHNY, CDR2 SVGAGI (reference sequence). The CDR3 DNA reads as TGTGCCAGCAGTTACGACATGACCTACGAGCAGTACTTC. The encoded protein is CASSYDMTYEQYF.

The V and J genes are TRBV19 and TRBJ2-4, with 13 nucleotides matching TRBD2. The CDR3 extends over 16 amino acids. Germline V gene lookup returns CDR1 LNHDA and CDR2 SQIVND (reference sequence). V shed 6 bases, J shed 9 bases, and the junction held 11 bases outside the gene matches. In nucleotides, the CDR3 is TGTGCCAGTAGCCTGGGACTAGCGGGACCCCGTGGCATTCAGTACTTC. Translation gives CASSLGLAGPRGIQYF.

Note on this clone: Distinct nucleotide sequences in the sample also encode this CDR3. The chain combines TRBV7-9 with TRBJ2-7, with 7 nucleotides matching TRBD1. The V gene end was trimmed by 3 bases and the J gene end by 4 bases; junction bases not matched to a gene: 3. Germline loops: CDR1 SEHNR, CDR2 FQNEAQ (reference sequence). This CDR3 comprises 13 residues. As DNA, the CDR3 is TGTGCCAGCAGCTTGGGGACAGCTTACGAGCAGTACTTC. Translation: CASSLGTAYEQYF.

Turning to this clone: Other DNA sequences in the sample encode the same CDR3. The chain combines TRBV4-1 with TRBJ2-7; the D gene is possibly TRBD1 (5 bases). Germline V gives CDR1 MGHRA, CDR2 YSYEKL. This CDR3 comprises 14 residues. Deletions cut 2 bases from V and 0 bases from J, with 8 bases between. The CDR3 nucleotides are TGCGCCAGCAGCCAACAGGGTAGCTCCTACGAGCAGTACTTC. Translation gives CASSQQGSSYEQYF.

V and J are TRBV9 and TRBJ2-5; a weak D match, TRBD2 (7 bases). Trimming removed 6 bases from V and 3 bases from J, with 24 bases in between. The CDR3 runs to 17 residues. Germline-derived CDR1 and CDR2 are SGDLS and YYNGEE. CDR3 coding DNA: TGTGCCAGCACCCCCTGGGGCGGGGGCGGACTCGAAGAGACCCAGTACTTC. It yields the protein CASTPWGGGGLEETQYF.